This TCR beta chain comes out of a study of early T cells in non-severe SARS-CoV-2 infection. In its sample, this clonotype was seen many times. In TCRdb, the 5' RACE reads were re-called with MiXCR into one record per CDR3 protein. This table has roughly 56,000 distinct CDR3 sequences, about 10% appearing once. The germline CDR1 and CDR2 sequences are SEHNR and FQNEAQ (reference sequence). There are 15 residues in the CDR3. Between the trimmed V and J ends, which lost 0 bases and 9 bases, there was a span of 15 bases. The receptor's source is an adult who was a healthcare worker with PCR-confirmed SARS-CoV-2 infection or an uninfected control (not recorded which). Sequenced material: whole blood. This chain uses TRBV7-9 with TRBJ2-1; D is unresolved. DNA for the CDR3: TGTGCCAGCAGCTTAGCGGCGGTAGGAGCGCCTGAGCAGTTCTTC. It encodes CASSLAAVGAPEQFF.